This T cell receptor beta chain was retrieved from a study of post-analysis software for immune sequencing data. Overall study results and limits: The study found TRBV5-6, TRBV5-1 and TRBV20-1 among five or six TRBV segments more frequent in patients than controls.

Concerning this clonotype: Its antigen is unknown.

Libraries were made from TCR beta cDNA, and they carried unique molecular identifiers. TCRdb processed the PCR reads anew with MiXCR; each CDR3 protein has one entry. Of roughly 410,000 distinct CDR3 sequences listed, about a third are singletons. Germline V gene sequence: CDR1 LGHDT, CDR2 YNNKEL (reference sequence). The CDR3 consists of 13 residues. Losses at the gene ends were 1 base for V and 15 bases for J; bases not matched to a gene: 6. This clonotype was obtained from a girl aged 10 to 17 with multiple sclerosis. Sequenced input: blood. This chain uses TRBV3-1 with TRBJ2-1, with 10 bases identical to TRBD1. The CDR3, as DNA: TGTGCCAGCAGCCAAGTCCTTGGACAGGGGGTGTTCTTC. Amino acid sequence: CASSQVLGQGVFF.